This paragraph reports one TCR beta chain. Those who participated ranged in age from 18 to 89 years and resided in 20 to 30 US areas. The data belong to a study of blood T cell repertoires in COVID-19. Study as a whole: Both acute and convalescent COVID-19 samples were obtained from the United States, Italy and Spain. T cells, B-cell-depleted T cells, or PBMCs provided the cDNA or gDNA that served as material.

Trimming took 4 bases from V and 10 from J, leaving 14 bases between them. The CDR3 covers 14 residues. Germline V gene lookup returns CDR1 MNHNS and CDR2 SASEGT. In the original processing: By means of reference gene primer amplification, nucleated cell counts were estimated. Profiling relied on immunoSEQ multiplex PCR, and the TCRdb table lists in-frame clones only, not all of them. Clone size and the V and J calls come from that table; the DNA yielded D and trimming. The profile covers hundreds of thousands of clones, with approximately 80% appearing a single time and around 7.4% taken by the ten largest.

The chain uses TRBV6-1 and TRBJ1-6; the D gene is possibly TRBD1 (6 bases). The sequence came from a woman in her thirties or forties with acute COVID-19. The sequenced material came from PBMCs or T cells enriched from blood (not recorded which). The CDR3 loop is CASSAGAGESPLHF. The DNA for the CDR3 is TGTGCCAGCAGTGCTGGCGCAGGGGAATCACCCCTCCACTTT.